The next 2 T cell receptor beta chains were all read from a single sample in a study of T-cell memory formation after mild COVID-19. A single record per CDR3 protein comes from TCRdb applying MiXCR to the 5' RACE reads. The sample yields under 300,000 distinct CDR3 sequences, 8% to 10% seen once. Source material: PBMCs or a T cell subset sorted from them (not recorded which). These receptors were taken from a young man who had mild COVID-19 (a few samples of this study predate the infection). Cell type and time point are not known.

The table lists this clonotype with a few counts. This chain joins TRBV12-3 or TRBV12-4 and TRBJ2-3; D could derive from TRBD1 or TRBD2 (5 bases each). The CDR3 has 16 amino acids. V dropped 5 bases and J dropped 2 bases, with 17 bases sitting between them. CDR3 in amino acids: CASSPSSGTTTDTQYF. For the CDR3, the DNA is TGTGCCAGCAGTCCGTCGTCCGGGACGACCACAGATACGCAGTATTTT.

This clonotype has more than one count but fewer than ten. The CDR3 loop reads CASSQDGGKLNTEAFF. CDR3 DNA: TGTGCCAGCAGCCAAGATGGGGGTAAGCTGAACACTGAAGCTTTCTTT. The chain has TRBV3-1 and TRBJ1-1, with D possibly being TRBD1 (5 bases). The CDR3 is 16 residues long. Germline assignment: CDR1 LGHDT and CDR2 YNNKEL (reference sequence). V was trimmed by 0 bases and J by 0 bases, leaving 11 bases between them.